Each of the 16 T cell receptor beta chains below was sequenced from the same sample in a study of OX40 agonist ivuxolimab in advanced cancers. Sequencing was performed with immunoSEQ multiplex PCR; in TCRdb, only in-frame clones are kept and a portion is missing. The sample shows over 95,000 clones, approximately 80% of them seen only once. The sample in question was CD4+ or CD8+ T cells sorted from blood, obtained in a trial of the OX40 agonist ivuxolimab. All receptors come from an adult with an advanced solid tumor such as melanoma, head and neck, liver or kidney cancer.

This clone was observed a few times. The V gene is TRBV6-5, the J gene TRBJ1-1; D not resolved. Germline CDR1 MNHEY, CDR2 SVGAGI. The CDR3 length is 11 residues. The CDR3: CAAGRKGEAFF. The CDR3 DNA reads TGTGCGGCGGGCCGAAAGGGTGAAGCTTTCTTT.

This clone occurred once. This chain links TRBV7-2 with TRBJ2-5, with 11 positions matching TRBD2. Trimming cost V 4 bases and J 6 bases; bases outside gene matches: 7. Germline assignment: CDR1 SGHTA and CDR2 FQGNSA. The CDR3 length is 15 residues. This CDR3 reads CASSSGGTSGQTQYF. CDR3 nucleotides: TGTGCCAGCAGCTCAGGGGGGACTAGCGGTCAGACCCAGTACTTC.

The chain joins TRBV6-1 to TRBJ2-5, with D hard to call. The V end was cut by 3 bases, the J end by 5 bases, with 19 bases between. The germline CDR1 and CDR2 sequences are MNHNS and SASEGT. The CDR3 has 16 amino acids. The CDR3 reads CASSEALIPPRETQYF. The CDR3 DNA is TGTGCCAGCAGTGAGGCTCTTATCCCACCCCGGGAGACCCAGTACTTC.

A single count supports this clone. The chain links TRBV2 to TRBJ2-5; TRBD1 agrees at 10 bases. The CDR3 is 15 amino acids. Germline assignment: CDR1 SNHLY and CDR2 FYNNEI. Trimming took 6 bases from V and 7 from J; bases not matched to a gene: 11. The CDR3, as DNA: TGTGCCAGCAGCATCAGACAGGGGGCGCTTGGGACCCAGTACTTC. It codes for CASSIRQGALGTQYF.

CDR3 nucleotides: TGTGCCAGCAGCCGGGACAGGGAAAAACTGTTTTTT. Protein: CASSRDREKLFF. This chain connects TRBV28 to TRBJ1-4, with 8 positions matching TRBD1. Germline CDR1 reads MDHEN; CDR2 reads SYDVKM. This CDR3 is built from 12 residues. Trimming at V came to 6 bases and at J to 8 bases, leaving 2 bases not matched to a gene.

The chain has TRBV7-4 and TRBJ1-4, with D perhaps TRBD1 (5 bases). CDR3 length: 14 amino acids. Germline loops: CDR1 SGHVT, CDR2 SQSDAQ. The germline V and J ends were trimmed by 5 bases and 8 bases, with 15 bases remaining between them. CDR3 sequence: CASSQGGVGEKLFF. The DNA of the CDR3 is TGTGCCAGCAGCCAGGGAGGAGTCGGGGAAAAACTGTTTTTT.

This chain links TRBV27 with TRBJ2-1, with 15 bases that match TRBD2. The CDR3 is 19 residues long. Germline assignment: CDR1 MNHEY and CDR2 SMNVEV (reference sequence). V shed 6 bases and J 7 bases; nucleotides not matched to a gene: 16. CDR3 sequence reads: CASRDASRTSGRAGNEQFF. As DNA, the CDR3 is TGTGCCAGCAGGGATGCATCCCGGACTAGCGGGAGGGCCGGGAATGAGCAGTTCTTC.

CDR3 sequence reads: CASSPGGFQETQYF. In DNA, the CDR3 is TGTGCCAGCAGCCCCGGGGGGTTCCAAGAGACCCAGTACTTC. The chain links TRBV28 to TRBJ2-5; 7 nucleotides match TRBD2. The CDR3 has 14 amino acids. V trimming: 6 bases; J trimming: 1 base; junction bases outside the gene matches: 5. Per germline, CDR1 MDHEN and CDR2 SYDVKM. Full variable domain (outside the CDR3, taken from reference TRBV28 and TRBJ2-5): DVKVTQSSRYLVKRTGEKVFLECVQDMDHENMFWYRQDPGLGLRLIYFSYDVKMKEKGDIPEGYSVSREKKERFSLILESASTNQTSMYLCASSPGGFQETQYFGPGTRLLVL.

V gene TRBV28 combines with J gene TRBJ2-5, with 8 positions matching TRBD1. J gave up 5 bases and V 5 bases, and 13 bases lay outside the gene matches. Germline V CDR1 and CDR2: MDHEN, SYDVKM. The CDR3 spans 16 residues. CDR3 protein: CASSHDRGSSRETQYF. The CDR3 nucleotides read TGTGCCAGCAGTCATGACAGGGGTTCATCTCGGGAGACCCAGTACTTC. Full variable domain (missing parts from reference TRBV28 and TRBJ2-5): DVKVTQSSRYLVKRTGEKVFLECVQDMDHENMFWYRQDPGLGLRLIYFSYDVKMKEKGDIPEGYSVSREKKERFSLILESASTNQTSMYLCASSHDRGSSRETQYFGPGTRLLVL.

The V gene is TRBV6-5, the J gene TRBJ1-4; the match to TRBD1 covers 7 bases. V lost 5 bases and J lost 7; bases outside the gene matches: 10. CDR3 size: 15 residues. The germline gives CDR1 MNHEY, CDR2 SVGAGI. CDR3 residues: CASSPSRGPREKLFF. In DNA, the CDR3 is TGTGCCAGCAGTCCGTCGAGGGGGCCTCGTGAAAAACTGTTTTTT.

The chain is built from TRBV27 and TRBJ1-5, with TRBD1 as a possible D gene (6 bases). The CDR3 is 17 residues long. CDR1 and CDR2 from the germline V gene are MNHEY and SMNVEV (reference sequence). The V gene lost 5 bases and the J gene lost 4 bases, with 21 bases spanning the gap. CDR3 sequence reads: CASSVPTGDKRNQPQHF. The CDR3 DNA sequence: TGTGCCAGCAGTGTACCGACAGGCGATAAGAGAAATCAGCCCCAGCATTTT.

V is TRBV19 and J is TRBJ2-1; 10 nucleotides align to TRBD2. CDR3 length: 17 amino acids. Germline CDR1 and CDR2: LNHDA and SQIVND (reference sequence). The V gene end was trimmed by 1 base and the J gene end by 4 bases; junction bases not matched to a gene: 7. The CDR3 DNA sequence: TGTGCCAGTAGTATAGGTGTAGCGGGAGGCTCATACAATGAGCAGTTCTTC. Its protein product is CASSIGVAGGSYNEQFF.

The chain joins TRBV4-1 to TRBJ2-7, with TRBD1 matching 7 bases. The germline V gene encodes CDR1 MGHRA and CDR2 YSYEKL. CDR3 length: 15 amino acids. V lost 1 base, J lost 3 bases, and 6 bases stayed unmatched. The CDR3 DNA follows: TGCGCCAGCAGCCAAGGACAGGGAGATTTCTACGAGCAGTACTTC. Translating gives CASSQGQGDFYEQYF.

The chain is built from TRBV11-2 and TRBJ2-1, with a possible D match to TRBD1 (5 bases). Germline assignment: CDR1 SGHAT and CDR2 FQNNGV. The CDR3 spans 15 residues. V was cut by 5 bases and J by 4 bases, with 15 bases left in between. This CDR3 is CASSPRRQGYNEQFF. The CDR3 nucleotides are TGTGCCAGCAGCCCCCGTCGCCAGGGTTACAATGAGCAGTTCTTC.

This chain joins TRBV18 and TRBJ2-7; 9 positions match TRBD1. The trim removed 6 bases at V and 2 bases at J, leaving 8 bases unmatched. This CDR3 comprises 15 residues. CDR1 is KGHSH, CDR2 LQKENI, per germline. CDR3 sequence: CASSAPDRGTYEQYF. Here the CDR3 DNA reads TGTGCCAGCTCCGCCCCCGACAGGGGGACCTACGAGCAGTACTTC.

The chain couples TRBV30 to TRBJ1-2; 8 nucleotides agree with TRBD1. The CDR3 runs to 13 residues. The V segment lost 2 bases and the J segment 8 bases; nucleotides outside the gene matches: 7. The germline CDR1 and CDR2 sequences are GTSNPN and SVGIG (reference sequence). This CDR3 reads CAWSTGTGGGYTF. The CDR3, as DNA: TGTGCCTGGAGTACAGGGACAGGCGGAGGCTACACCTTC.